The 28 T cell receptor beta chains given below trace back to one sample, sequenced in a study of blood T cell repertoires in COVID-19. Generated by immunoSEQ multiplex PCR, the TCRdb table keeps only in-frame clones and is missing some. The sample yields a few hundred thousand clones, around four fifths seen once. The specimen sequenced was peripheral blood. These receptors were taken from a man aged 60 to 69 with acute or convalescent COVID-19.

This clone was seen just once. V and J are TRBV6-5 and TRBJ2-1, with 9 bases lining up with TRBD2. This CDR3 has 15 amino acids. V dropped 6 bases and J dropped 6; count of bases not matched to a gene: 9. Per the germline V gene, CDR1 is MNHEY and CDR2 is SVGAGI. CDR3 protein: CASSTPGLAGNEQFF. The CDR3 coding sequence is TGTGCCAGCAGCACCCCGGGACTAGCTGGCAATGAGCAGTTCTTC.

The CDR3 nucleotides read TGTGCCAGCAGCTTGGCGACAGGACCCTACGAGCAGTACTTC. Translating it yields CASSLATGPYEQYF. The chain links TRBV7-3 to TRBJ2-7; a weak D match, TRBD1 (6 bases). The V end lost 3 bases, the J end lost 2 bases, and 11 bases lay between the germline ends. CDR3 length: 14 amino acids. CDR1 is SGHTA and CDR2 is FQGTGA in the germline V gene. The full variable domain, with the rest looked up from reference TRBV7-3 and TRBJ2-7, is GAGVSQTPSNKVTEKGKYVELRCDPISGHTALYWYRQSLGQGPEFLIYFQGTGAADDSGLPNDRFFAVRPEGSVSTLKIQRTERGDSAVYLCASSLATGPYEQYFGPGTRLTVT.

The gene calls are TRBV6-5 and TRBJ2-1; 13 bases align to TRBD2. The V segment lost 2 bases and the J segment 6 bases; nucleotides outside the gene matches: 1. Per germline, CDR1 MNHEY and CDR2 SVGAGI. The length of the CDR3 is 15 residues. In nucleotides, the CDR3 is TGTGCCAGCAGTTACGGACTAGCGGGAGTCAATGAGCAGTTCTTC. Its protein product is CASSYGLAGVNEQFF.

Comments on this clone: Other DNA sequences in this sample translate to the same CDR3. This chain links TRBV27 with TRBJ1-3; weak D call: TRBD1 (5 bases). CDR1 and CDR2 from the germline V gene are MNHEY and SMNVEV (reference sequence). V was trimmed by 3 bases and J by 2 bases, leaving 8 bases between them. The CDR3 is made up of 14 amino acids. CDR3 sequence: CASSFAGAGNTIYF. CDR3 nucleotides: TGTGCCAGCAGTTTCGCGGGGGCTGGAAACACCATATATTTT.

The genes are TRBV2 and TRBJ2-5; D gene ambiguous. Per the germline V gene, CDR1 is SNHLY and CDR2 is FYNNEI. V was cut by 6 bases and J by 0 bases, with 5 bases left in between. This CDR3 region has 12 residues. CDR3 in amino acids: CASRSNQETQYF. CDR3 sequence (DNA): TGTGCCAGCAGATCTAACCAAGAGACCCAGTACTTC. The whole variable domain, remainder taken from reference TRBV2 and TRBJ2-5, is EPEVTQTPSHQVTQMGQEVILRCVPISNHLYFYWYRQILGQKVEFLVSFYNNEISEKSEIFDDQFSVERPDGSNFTLKIRSTKLEDSAMYFCASRSNQETQYFGPGTRLLVL.

V is TRBV3-1 (or the pseudogene TRBV3-2) and J is TRBJ1-1; D is unclear. Trimming left V 3 bases short and J 4 bases short, with 12 bases between. The CDR3 contains 14 residues. Per germline, CDR1 LGHDT and CDR2 YNNKEL (reference sequence). The CDR3 nucleotides read TGTGCCAGCAGCCAGCCCGGAGAGTTCACTGAAGCTTTCTTT. Amino acid sequence: CASSQPGEFTEAFF.

This clone was seen just once. The V call is TRBV18, the J call TRBJ2-2; tentative D call: TRBD1 (5 bases). This CDR3 spans 18 amino acids. V was shortened by 2 bases and J by 9 bases, with 25 bases between the two germline ends. CDR1 is KGHSH and CDR2 is LQKENI in the germline V gene. The CDR3 nucleotides are TGTGCCAGCTCACCAGCGGACATCTCCGCCCGACTCAGCCGGGAGCTGTTTTTT. Translating gives CASSPADISARLSRELFF.

This clone was counted a single time. The chain uses TRBV24-1 and TRBJ2-3; D unresolved. V lost 1 base and J lost 9, with 7 bases in between. Germline V gene lookup returns CDR1 KGHDR and CDR2 SFDVKD. The CDR3 is 12 residues long. In DNA, the CDR3 is TGTGCCACCAGTGATTTAGCCGGGACGCAGTATTTT. Translated: CATSDLAGTQYF.

The rearrangement uses TRBV5-1 and TRBJ1-1, with 11 bases identical to TRBD1. Unmatched junction bases numbered 13, after V lost 3 bases and J lost 6 bases. The V gene's germline CDR1 is SGHRS and CDR2 YFSETQ. This CDR3 comprises 17 residues. CDR3 protein: CASSWGDRGVAEAEAFF. The CDR3 DNA is TGCGCCAGCAGCTGGGGGGACAGGGGGGTCGCGGAAGCTGAAGCTTTCTTT. Full variable domain (remainder filled in from reference TRBV5-1 and TRBJ1-1): KAGVTQTPRYLIKTRGQQVTLSCSPISGHRSVSWYQQTPGQGLQFLFEYFSETQRNKGNFPGRFSGRQFSNSRSEMNVSTLELGDSALYLCASSWGDRGVAEAEAFFGQGTRLTVV.

The chain couples TRBV6-5 to TRBJ2-2; 10 bases map to TRBD1. CDR1 is MNHEY, CDR2 SVGAGI, per germline. The trim removed 10 bases at V and 4 bases at J, leaving 6 bases unmatched. CDR3 length: 14 residues. The CDR3 loop reads CATRDRGRTGELFF. DNA for the CDR3: TGTGCCACCAGGGACAGGGGTCGCACCGGGGAGCTGTTTTTT.

This rearrangement joins TRBV18 to TRBJ2-7; D call uncertain. This CDR3 has 13 residues. The ends were cut back, 3 bases at V and 6 bases at J, with 12 bases in the middle. Germline CDR1 is KGHSH and CDR2 is LQKENI. The DNA of the CDR3 is TGTGCCAGCTCACCCCCCGGTGGAGTCGAGCAGTACTTC. It encodes CASSPPGGVEQYF.

The rearrangement uses TRBV7-9 and TRBJ2-1; 7 nucleotides agree with TRBD2. Germline values: CDR1 SEHNR, CDR2 FQNEAQ (reference sequence). V lost 3 bases and J lost 9; bases outside the gene matches: 14. The CDR3 covers 16 residues. In DNA, the CDR3 is TGTGCCAGCAGCTTTGGTTTTGCGGGGGAGGGAGGTGAGCAGTTCTTC. This sequence encodes CASSFGFAGEGGEQFF. The complete variable domain, with remaining parts taken from reference TRBV7-9 and TRBJ2-1, reads DTGVSQNPRHKITKRGQNVTFRCDPISEHNRLYWYRQTLGQGPEFLTYFQNEAQLEKSRLLSDRFSAERPKGSFSTLEIQRTEQGDSAMYLCASSFGFAGEGGEQFFGPGTRLTVL.

This clone was seen only a few times. The rearrangement uses TRBV5-3 and TRBJ1-1; D gene uncertain. TRBV5-3 is labeled an ORF, and its function is uncertain. V lost 0 bases and J 1 base, leaving 7 bases between the germline ends. This CDR3 has 14 residues. The CDR3: CARSLARGNTEAFF. The CDR3 nucleotides are TGTGCCAGAAGCTTGGCCAGAGGGAACACTGAAGCTTTCTTT.

V is TRBV7-3 and J is TRBJ1-1, with D unclear. The CDR3 is 15 residues long. Trimming stripped 1 base from V and 1 base from J, with 10 bases between. Germline V lookup: CDR1 SGHTA, CDR2 FQGTGA. CDR3 amino acids: CASSLNPGTNTEAFF. In DNA, the CDR3 is TGTGCCAGCAGCTTAAATCCGGGTACGAACACTGAAGCTTTCTTT.

The chain combines TRBV29-1 with TRBJ2-5, with D tentatively TRBD1 (6 bases). This CDR3 comprises 12 residues. V lost 6 bases to trimming and J lost 3 bases, with 11 bases between them. Germline values: CDR1 SQVTM, CDR2 ANQGSEA. CDR3 in amino acids: CSVETGKETQYF. In DNA form, the CDR3 reads TGCAGCGTCGAGACAGGAAAAGAGACCCAGTACTTC. Looking up the rest from reference TRBV29-1 and TRBJ2-5 gives the full variable domain: SAVISQKPSRDICQRGTSLTIQCQVDSQVTMMFWYRQQPGQSLTLIATANQGSEATYESGFVIDKFPISRPNLTFSTLTVSNMSPEDSSIYLCSVETGKETQYFGPGTRLLVL.

A word on this clone: One end of the junction does not line up with germline, which may come from a read error. The chain links TRBV12-3 or TRBV12-4 to TRBJ2-3; 7 bases are a match to TRBD1. The CDR3 is made up of 12 amino acids. The CDR3 spells CASSLGTGTQYF. In nucleotides, the CDR3 is TGTGCCAGCAGTTTAGGGACAGGTACGCAGTATTTT.

The rearrangement joins TRBV14 to TRBJ1-1, with a weak D call TRBD1 (5 bases). Germline V CDR1 and CDR2: SGHDN, FVKESK. With 4 bases removed from V and 3 bases from J, the gap between germline ends came to 12 bases. The CDR3 runs to 14 residues. For the CDR3, the DNA is TGTGCCAGCAGCCTGGGGCAGACGTACACTGAAGCTTTCTTT. Amino acids: CASSLGQTYTEAFF.

This clone has a handful of counts. V usage is TRBV19 and J usage is TRBJ1-2; D might be TRBD1 (6 bases). Germline V CDR1 and CDR2: LNHDA, SQIVND (reference sequence). V lost 5 bases and J lost 4, with 17 bases in between. The CDR3 has 15 residues. This chain's CDR3 is CASSALQGKGYGYTF. Written as DNA, the CDR3 is TGTGCCAGTAGTGCACTACAGGGAAAAGGCTATGGCTACACCTTC.

V usage is TRBV27 and J usage is TRBJ1-2; 10 bases align to TRBD1. J was trimmed by 5 bases and V by 5 bases; bases with no gene match: 5. The germline V gene encodes CDR1 MNHEY and CDR2 SMNVEV (reference sequence). This CDR3 spans 14 amino acids. The CDR3 is CASSPRTGGYGYTF. The DNA for the CDR3 is TGTGCCAGCAGTCCCCGGACAGGGGGATATGGCTACACCTTC.

The V gene is TRBV27, the J gene TRBJ1-5; D is possibly TRBD1 (5 bases). The CDR3 consists of 13 residues. V was pared by 2 bases and J by 7 bases, with 9 bases between. Germline V lookup: CDR1 MNHEY, CDR2 SMNVEV (reference sequence). DNA of the CDR3: TGTGCCAGCAGTTTAGGGGGGAGGCAGCCCCAGCATTTT. It is translated as CASSLGGRQPQHF.

The chain links TRBV7-3 to TRBJ2-2; tentatively, D is TRBD2 (6 bases). The CDR3 has 14 amino acids. CDR1 and CDR2 from the germline V gene are SGHTA and FQGTGA. V shed 4 bases and J shed 1 base, with 7 bases lying between them. CDR3 DNA: TGTGCCAGCAGCTGGGACTTGAACACCGGGGAGCTGTTTTTT. It specifies CASSWDLNTGELFF.

The rearrangement links TRBV4-2 to TRBJ2-1, with 8 nucleotides matching TRBD2. V lost 0 bases and J lost 8; bases outside the gene matches: 6. Germline CDR1 LGHNA, CDR2 YNFKEQ. This CDR3 has 15 residues. The CDR3 nucleotides are TGTGCCAGCAGCCAAGACAGCGGGAGTAGGGATGAGCAGTTCTTC. Amino acids: CASSQDSGSRDEQFF.

The genes are TRBV5-1 and TRBJ2-7, with 8 bases fitting TRBD2. CDR3 length equals 13 residues. Germline CDR1 is SGHRS and CDR2 is YFSETQ. V lost 2 bases and J lost 5; bases outside the gene matches: 3. CDR3 DNA: TGCGCCAGCAGCTTTCGGGGGGGGGACGAGCAGTACTTC. Translation: CASSFRGGDEQYF. Looking up the rest from reference TRBV5-1 and TRBJ2-7 gives the full variable domain: KAGVTQTPRYLIKTRGQQVTLSCSPISGHRSVSWYQQTPGQGLQFLFEYFSETQRNKGNFPGRFSGRQFSNSRSEMNVSTLELGDSALYLCASSFRGGDEQYFGPGTRLTVT.

This rearrangement joins TRBV19 to TRBJ1-1; no clear D. The V and J ends lost 2 bases and 1 base respectively, with 17 bases between them. CDR1 is LNHDA, CDR2 SQIVND, per germline (reference sequence). This CDR3 is 17 amino acids long. This CDR3 is CASSISGWGIGNTEAFF. The CDR3 bases are TGTGCCAGTAGTATAAGCGGGTGGGGAATTGGGAACACTGAAGCTTTCTTT.

V usage is TRBV30 and J usage is TRBJ1-2, with no clear D. This CDR3 comprises 11 residues. Germline CDR1 is GTSNPN and CDR2 is SVGIG (reference sequence). Trimming left V 1 base short and J 6 bases short, with 6 bases between. The CDR3 here is CAWSGGDGYTF. The DNA of the CDR3 is TGTGCCTGGAGTGGCGGGGATGGCTACACCTTC.

The count of this clone is one. V and J are TRBV7-6 and TRBJ2-5, with 7 bases lining up with TRBD2. The CDR3 consists of 15 residues. Per germline, CDR1 SGHVS and CDR2 FNYEAQ. The junction had 10 bases not matched to a gene; V was cut back by 8 bases and J by 1 base. The CDR3 region has the DNA TGTGCCAGCGGCACTTGGGGGGGTTTCCAAGAGACCCAGTACTTC. Translation: CASGTWGGFQETQYF.

The J gene is TRBJ2-3, the V gene TRBV4-2; 9 bases match TRBD2. Trimming at V came to 0 bases and at J to 5 bases, leaving 6 bases not matched to a gene. This CDR3 comprises 16 residues. The germline gives CDR1 LGHNA, CDR2 YNFKEQ. CDR3 DNA sequence: TGTGCCAGCAGCCAAGAGGCGGGGGGGCCGGTAGATACGCAGTATTTT. Translated: CASSQEAGGPVDTQYF.

The genes are TRBV19 and TRBJ1-6, with 11 bases that match TRBD1. This CDR3 contains 15 residues. Germline V gives CDR1 LNHDA, CDR2 SQIVND (reference sequence). J was trimmed by 6 bases and V by 6 bases; bases with no gene match: 4. CDR3 protein: CASRPGQGANSPLHF. CDR3 sequence (DNA): TGTGCCAGTAGGCCCGGACAGGGGGCTAATTCACCCCTCCACTTT.